This entry lists 11 T cell receptor beta chains sequenced from one sample in a study of T cells in Graves' hyperthyroidism and ophthalmopathy. Amplification targeted TCR beta CDR3 regions from RNA transcripts. First-round RT-PCR with HTBI primers amplified the TCR CDR3 region. TCRdb called the multiplex PCR reads again in MiXCR, with one record for every CDR3 protein. Among 530,000 or so distinct CDR3 sequences listed, 46% were seen once. Sequenced: peripheral blood or thyroid tissue (not recorded which). The receptors shown here come from a woman between 18 and 29 years old with Graves' hyperthyroidism.

This clonotype appeared once. The gene calls are TRBV20-1 and TRBJ2-7, with D unresolved. Trimming shortened V by 6 bases and J by 4 bases, and 16 bases separated the two germline ends. CDR1 is DFQATT, CDR2 SNEGSKA, per germline (reference sequence). CDR3 length: 13 residues. The chain's CDR3 is CSASSQVGYEQYF. The CDR3 DNA reads TGCAGTGCCAGCAGCCAAGTGGGGTACGAGCAGTACTTC.

The genes are TRBV7-8 and TRBJ2-7; 11 bases align to TRBD2. The DNA end favors TRBJ2-5, so the J call may be wrong. Per the germline V gene, CDR1 is SGHVS and CDR2 is FQNEAQ. The CDR3 sequence is 18 residues long. CDR3 loop: CASSLPGLADPYQETQYF. CDR3 DNA: TGTGCCAGCAGCTTACCGGGACTAGCGGACCCCTACCAAGAGACCCAGTACTTC.

With respect to this clonotype: An end of the junction does not agree with germline; a read error may underlie this. The V and J genes are TRBV14 and TRBJ2-2; D possibly corresponds to TRBD2 (5 bases). Germline CDR1 and CDR2: SGHDN and FVKESK. CDR3 size: 13 residues. The CDR3 nucleotides read TGTGCCAGCAGCCAACGCAACACCGGGGAGCCGTTTTTT. Amino acid sequence: CASSQRNTGEPFF.

V and J are TRBV20-1 and TRBJ2-5; TRBD2 aligns across 11 bases. The J segment lost 4 bases and the V segment lost 3 bases, leaving 4 bases of the junction unmatched. The CDR3 covers 14 residues. Germline-derived CDR1 and CDR2 are DFQATT and SNEGSKA (reference sequence). CDR3 nucleotide sequence: TGCAGTGCTAGGAGGGGGACTAGCGGAGAGACCCAGTACTTC. This sequence encodes CSARRGTSGETQYF.

This chain uses TRBV5-1 with TRBJ1-1, with no clear D. Trimming pared 4 bases from V and 5 bases from J, leaving 15 bases between. The CDR3 sequence is 14 residues long. In germline, CDR1 is SGHRS, CDR2 YFSETQ. This CDR3 is CASSRDPSRTEAFF. CDR3 bases: TGCGCCAGCAGCAGGGATCCCAGCAGGACTGAAGCTTTCTTT.

A word on this clonotype: Mismatch with germline at one junction end may stem from a read error. The V and J genes are TRBV15 and TRBJ1-1, with no clear D. This CDR3 is 13 amino acids long. The germline CDR1 and CDR2 sequences are LNHNV and YYDKDF (reference sequence). CDR3 amino acids: CATSREVNTVAFF. The CDR3 DNA follows: TGTGCCACCAGCAGAGAGGTGAACACTGTAGCTTTCTTT.

The table lists this clonotype with many counts. The chain combines TRBV29-1 with TRBJ2-7, with 9 bases fitting TRBD1. Germline loops: CDR1 SQVTM, CDR2 ANQGSEA. Trimming at V came to 6 bases and at J to 3 bases, leaving 3 bases not matched to a gene. This CDR3 has 12 amino acids. The CDR3 region has the DNA TGCAGCGTGATGGACAGGGGCTACGAGCAGTACTTC. It specifies CSVMDRGYEQYF.

The V call is TRBV29-1, the J call TRBJ2-1; the match to TRBD2 covers 9 bases. Trimming removed 6 bases from V and 9 bases from J; junction bases left unmatched: 12. The CDR3 runs 14 residues. Germline values: CDR1 SQVTM, CDR2 ANQGSEA. The chain's CDR3 is CSVSPGLAEGEQFF. For the CDR3, the DNA is TGCAGCGTGTCACCGGGACTAGCCGAAGGTGAGCAGTTCTTC.

V is TRBV7-2 and J is TRBJ1-1; TRBD1 agrees at 7 bases. Trimming at V came to 5 bases and at J to 3 bases, leaving 9 bases not matched to a gene. This CDR3 spans 15 amino acids. CDR1 and CDR2 (germline): SGHTA, FQGNSA. The CDR3 nucleotides are TGTGCCAGCAGCCAAGACAGGGCGTCCCACACTGAAGCTTTCTTT. It encodes CASSQDRASHTEAFF.

This clonotype has at least ten counts. The gene calls are TRBV11-1 and TRBJ2-7; D may be TRBD2 (5 bases). The germline V and J ends were trimmed by 9 bases and 4 bases, with 19 bases remaining between them. Germline values: CDR1 SGHAT, CDR2 FQDESV (reference sequence). CDR3 size: 14 residues. The CDR3 DNA is TGTGCCAGTGGACGGGATAACATCGGTTACGAGCAGTACTTC. This codes for CASGRDNIGYEQYF.

This clonotype was picked up many times. V and J are TRBV5-8 and TRBJ1-2; the D gene is possibly TRBD1 (5 bases). This CDR3 spans 13 amino acids. CDR1 SGHTS and CDR2 YDEGEE come from the germline V gene. V was clipped by 4 bases and J by 7 bases, with 14 bases between them. Written as DNA, the CDR3 is TGTGCCAGCAGCCGGGACGGAACGACTGGCTACACCTTC. This gives the protein CASSRDGTTGYTF.